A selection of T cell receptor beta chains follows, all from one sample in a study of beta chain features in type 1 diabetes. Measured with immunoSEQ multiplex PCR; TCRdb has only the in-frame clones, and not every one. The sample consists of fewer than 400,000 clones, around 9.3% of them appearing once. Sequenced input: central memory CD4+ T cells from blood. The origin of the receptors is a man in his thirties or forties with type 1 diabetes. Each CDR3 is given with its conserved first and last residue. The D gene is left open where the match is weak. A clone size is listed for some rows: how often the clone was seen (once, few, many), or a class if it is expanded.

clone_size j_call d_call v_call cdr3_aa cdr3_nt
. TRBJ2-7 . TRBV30 CAWSVGSSRAEQYF TGTGCCTGGAGTGTAGGGAGTTCGCGAGCCGAGCAGTACTTC
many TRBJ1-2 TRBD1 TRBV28 CASSRTGGARGYTF TGTGCCAGCAGCCGGACAGGGGGCGCGAGGGGCTACACCTTC
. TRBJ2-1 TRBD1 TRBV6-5 CASSTPGQGNYEQFF TGTGCCAGCAGTACTCCGGGACAGGGAAATTATGAGCAGTTCTTC
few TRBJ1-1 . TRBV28 CASSLEGEAFF TGTGCCAGCAGTTTAGAGGGAGAAGCTTTCTTT
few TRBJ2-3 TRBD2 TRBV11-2 CASSSRLAGAADTQYF TGTGCCAGCAGCTCAAGACTAGCGGGGGCCGCAGATACGCAGTATTTT
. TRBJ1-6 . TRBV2 CASSDSKAPLHF TGTGCCAGCAGTGATAGTAAAGCACCCCTCCACTTT
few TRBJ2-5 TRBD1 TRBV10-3 CAIRGDRGAVGETQYF TGTGCCATCAGGGGGGACAGGGGAGCAGTTGGAGAGACCCAGTACTTC
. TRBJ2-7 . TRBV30 CAWSVGSVTPYEQYF TGTGCCTGGAGTGTGGGCAGTGTCACCCCCTACGAGCAGTACTTC
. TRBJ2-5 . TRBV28 CASSFRSGRETQYF TGTGCCAGCAGTTTTAGGTCAGGAAGGGAGACCCAGTACTTC
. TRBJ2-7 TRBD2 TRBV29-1 CSVRSGGYEQYF TGCAGCGTGCGTAGCGGGGGATACGAGCAGTACTTC
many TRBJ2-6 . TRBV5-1 CASRTESGANVLTF TGCGCCAGCAGGACAGAGTCTGGGGCCAACGTCCTGACTTTC
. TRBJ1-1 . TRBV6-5 CASSSPPQEWAFF TGTGCCAGCAGTTCCCCCCCGCAGGAGTGGGCTTTCTTT
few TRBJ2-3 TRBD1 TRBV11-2 CASSLQGTGSGDTQYF TGTGCCAGCAGCTTACAAGGGACAGGGAGTGGAGATACGCAGTATTTT
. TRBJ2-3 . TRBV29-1 CSVSHLQWGVDTQYF TGCAGCGTTTCACATCTTCAATGGGGGGTAGATACGCAGTATTTT
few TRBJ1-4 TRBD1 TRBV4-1 CASSQDGSRGRGTTTNEKLFF TGCGCCAGCAGCCAAGATGGGTCGAGGGGCAGGGGGACAACAACTAATGAAAAACTGTTTTTT
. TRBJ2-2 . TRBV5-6 CASSPQQGLGLTGELFF TGTGCCAGCAGCCCCCAACAGGGTTTAGGTTTGACCGGGGAGCTGTTTTTT
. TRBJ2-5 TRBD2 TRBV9 CASSAGGGSATQYF TGTGCCAGCAGCGCGGGCGGGGGGTCGGCGACCCAGTACTTC
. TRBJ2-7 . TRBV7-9 CASSLARGSYEQYF TGTGCCAGCAGCTTAGCCAGGGGCTCCTACGAGCAGTACTTC
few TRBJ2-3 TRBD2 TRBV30 CAWSVGLAGDLATDTQYF TGTGCCTGGAGTGTAGGGCTAGCGGGGGACCTCGCAACAGATACGCAGTATTTT
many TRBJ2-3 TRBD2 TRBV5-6 CASSIAGSTDTQYF TGTGCCAGCAGCATAGCGGGGAGCACAGATACGCAGTATTTT
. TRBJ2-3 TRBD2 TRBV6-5 CASSLGGATDTQYF TGTGCCAGCAGTCTCGGGGGGGCCACAGATACGCAGTATTTT
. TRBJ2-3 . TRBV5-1 CASSLGATGISTDTQYF TGCGCCAGCAGCTTGGGGGCAACGGGGATTAGCACAGATACGCAGTATTTT
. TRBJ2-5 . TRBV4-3 CASSLDPSAETQYF TGCGCCAGCAGCCTCGACCCATCGGCGGAGACCCAGTACTTC
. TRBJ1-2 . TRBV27 CASSTQDSYGYTF TGTGCCAGCAGCACCCAGGACTCCTATGGCTACACCTTC
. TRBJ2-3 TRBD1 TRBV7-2 CASAKTGTDTQYF TGTGCCAGCGCAAAGACAGGGACAGATACGCAGTATTTT
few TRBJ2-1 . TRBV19 CASSIAFPNEQFF TGTGCCAGTAGTATTGCCTTTCCCAATGAGCAGTTCTTC
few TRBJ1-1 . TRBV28 CASSPTNTEAFF TGTGCCAGCAGCCCGACGAACACTGAAGCTTTCTTT
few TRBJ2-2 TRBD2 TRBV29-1 CSVHHRGGAGTGELFF TGCAGCGTGCACCACCGGGGGGGGGCAGGCACCGGGGAGCTGTTTTTT
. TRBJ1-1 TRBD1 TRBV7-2 CASSPQGAGTEAFF TGTGCCAGCAGCCCACAGGGGGCTGGCACTGAAGCTTTCTTT
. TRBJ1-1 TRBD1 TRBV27 CASSLVPGGTEAFF TGTGCCAGCAGTTTAGTCCCAGGGGGCACTGAAGCTTTCTTT
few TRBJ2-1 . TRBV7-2 CASSSNPPHPVEQFF TGTGCCAGCAGCTCAAACCCTCCCCATCCGGTGGAGCAGTTCTTC
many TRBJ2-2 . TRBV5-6 CASSFRGVGTGELFF TGTGCCAGCAGCTTTCGAGGGGTCGGCACCGGGGAGCTGTTTTTT
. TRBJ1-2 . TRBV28 CASIGEGDLFNGYTF TGTGCCAGCATTGGGGAGGGGGATTTATTCAATGGCTACACCTTC
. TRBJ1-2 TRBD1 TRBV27 CASRPGTAPDYTF TGTGCCAGCAGACCCGGGACAGCCCCTGACTACACCTTC
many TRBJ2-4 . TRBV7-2 CASSLAKNIQYF TGTGCCAGCAGCTTAGCCAAAAACATTCAGTACTTC
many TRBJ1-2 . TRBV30 CAWSVQRNGYTF TGTGCCTGGAGTGTCCAGAGGAATGGCTACACCTTC
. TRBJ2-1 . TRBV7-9 CASSLGGSTYNEQFF TGTGCCAGCAGCTTAGGGGGGTCCACCTACAATGAGCAGTTCTTC
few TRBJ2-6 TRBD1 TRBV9 CASSVEGQVISGANVLTF TGTGCCAGCAGCGTAGAGGGACAGGTTATCTCTGGGGCCAACGTCCTGACTTTC
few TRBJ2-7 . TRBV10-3 CAISAGPYEQYF TGTGCCATCAGTGCAGGTCCCTACGAGCAGTACTTC
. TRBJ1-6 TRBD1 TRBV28 CASIPGQGAAPLHF TGTGCCAGCATCCCGGGACAGGGGGCTGCACCCCTCCACTTT
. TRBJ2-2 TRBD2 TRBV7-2 CASSPSAGGYTGELFF TGTGCCAGCAGCCCATCAGCGGGGGGCTACACCGGGGAGCTGTTTTTT
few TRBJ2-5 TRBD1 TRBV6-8 CARTVIPGQGGETQYF TGTGCCAGGACTGTGATCCCGGGACAGGGAGGGGAGACCCAGTACTTC
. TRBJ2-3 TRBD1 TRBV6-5 CASGDRGTDTQYF TGTGCCAGCGGTGACAGGGGCACAGATACGCAGTATTTT
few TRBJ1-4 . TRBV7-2 CASSFSGGTEKLFF TGTGCCAGCAGCTTCTCTGGAGGAACTGAAAAACTGTTTTTT
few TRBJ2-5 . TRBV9 CASSVGRAQETQYF TGTGCCAGCAGCGTAGGGCGGGCCCAAGAGACCCAGTACTTC
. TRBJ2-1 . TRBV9 CASSYSRQLYNEQFF TGTGCCAGCAGTTACTCGAGACAGCTCTACAATGAGCAGTTCTTC
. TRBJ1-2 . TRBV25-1 CASSESRTGNYGYTF TGTGCCAGCAGTGAATCCCGGACTGGAAACTATGGCTACACCTTC
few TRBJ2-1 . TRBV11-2 CASSPRAAGDYNEQFF TGTGCCAGCAGCCCCCGGGCGGCAGGGGACTACAATGAGCAGTTCTTC
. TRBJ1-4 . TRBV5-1 CASSLGARADEKLFF TGCGCCAGCAGCTTGGGGGCCAGGGCGGACGAAAAACTGTTTTTT
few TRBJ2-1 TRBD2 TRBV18 CASSPPQPGLAGRSEQFF TGTGCCAGCTCACCACCTCAACCGGGACTAGCGGGGAGGAGTGAGCAGTTCTTC
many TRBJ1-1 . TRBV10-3 CAISVRENTEAFF TGTGCCATCAGTGTAAGAGAGAACACTGAAGCTTTCTTT
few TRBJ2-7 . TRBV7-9 CASSLDGGVREQYF TGTGCCAGCAGCTTAGACGGAGGGGTGAGGGAGCAGTACTTC
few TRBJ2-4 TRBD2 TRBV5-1 CASSSGTGGNIQYF TGCGCCAGCAGCTCCGGGACGGGAGGGAACATTCAGTACTTC
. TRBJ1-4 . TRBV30 CAWSVPLKAMDEKLFF TGTGCCTGGAGTGTACCTCTTAAGGCGATGGACGAAAAACTGTTTTTT
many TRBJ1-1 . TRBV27 CASSLKPLGTEAFF TGTGCCAGCAGTTTAAAACCGTTGGGCACTGAAGCTTTCTTT
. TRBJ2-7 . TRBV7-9 CASSLGTGSEQYF TGTGCCAGCAGCTTAGGAACAGGATCCGAGCAGTACTTC
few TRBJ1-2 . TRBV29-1 CSVAQGTSRGYTF TGCAGCGTTGCCCAGGGAACGTCGCGGGGCTACACCTTC
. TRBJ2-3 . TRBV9 CASSEQIQTDTQYF TGTGCCAGCAGCGAACAAATCCAAACAGATACGCAGTATTTT